This TCR beta chain was profiled in a study of shared clonotypes between healthy human individuals. The CDR3 contains 14 residues. Germline V CDR1 and CDR2: GTSNPN, SVGIG (reference sequence). V was clipped by 2 bases and J by 4 bases, with 12 bases between them. Sorted-subset replicate PCRs used 200 ng DNA, about 30,000 T cell genomes. Libraries were prepared by immunoSEQ multiplex PCR; TCRdb keeps only in-frame clonotypes and omits some of them. The sample comprises some 2,500,000 clones, about 90% of which are singletons, and about 0.41% rests with the top ten. The V gene is TRBV30, the J gene TRBJ1-5, with a possible D match to TRBD1 (6 bases). The TCR sequence derives from a man aged 18 to 29 in good health. Some clones in this sample may be carry-over from other donors' samples. Sequences were obtained from naive CD4+ T cells from PBMCs. Stated subset: CD45RA+ positively selected. Written as DNA, the CDR3 is TGTGCCTGGAGTCAGGGGAAAGGGAATCAGCCCCAGCATTTT. Amino acid sequence: CAWSQGKGNQPQHF.